This TCR beta chain was sequenced during a study of T cell responses to AZD1222 COVID-19 vaccine (dated by TCRdb to the early 2020s). For the wider study: A total of around 240 trial participants underwent TCR sequencing, of whom under 220 had received two doses of AZD1222 and approximately 25 had received two doses of the MenACWY control vaccine. Enrollment into the trials was organized by age into subgroups of 18-55, 56-69 and 70-plus years, and those subgroups contained about 150, 27 and 61 TCR-sequenced participants, respectively. General findings and caveats noted by the study authors: No day 14 peak-response samples were available, so repertoires were characterized only after the peak T cell response. Only five or six AZD1222 recipients were SARS-CoV-2 seropositive at baseline, limiting conclusions about previously exposed vaccinees. In the small 56-69-year group, the increase in depth fell short of significance, most likely because of low power. Participants were mostly white British, with more females than males. The authors suggested clonal diversity may have been underestimated. Spike-specific TCR breadth and depth rose significantly after two AZD1222 doses compared with day 0 and with MenACWY recipients. The vaccine-associated CD4 TCRs covered the entire spike protein, and the dominant responses fell in regions 160-218 and 743-854. Reportedly, close to half of the unique spike-specific TCRs recognized epitopes lying outside the regions that are mutated in the B.1.351 and B.1.1.7 variants.

A remark on this clone: This receptor's antigen is unknown.

Its CDR3 holds 13 amino acids, cysteine through phenylalanine. CDR3 DNA only is kept here, 39 bases in frame from base 1. CDR1 MDHEN and CDR2 SYDVKM are derived from the germline V gene. V drops 3 bases and J drops 0 bases, leaving 5 bases in between. According to the study, the label for this sample's time point signals: baseline before first vaccination. Samples from vaccinated people were obtained from the UK trials COV001 and COV002, which included a single-blind randomized controlled phase 2/3 trial of AZD1222 (ChAdOx1 nCoV-19) in healthy adults. For TCRbeta chain sequencing, PBMC samples were collected from trial participants at day 0 and at day 28 after the second dose. The CDR3 regions of human TCRbeta chains were subjected to immunosequencing. The paper's data handling went like this. Repertoire TCRs were matched against a reference library of SARS-CoV-2-specific TCRs generated with the MIRA antigen-specificity platform. Breadth was defined as the fraction of unique TCRs that were SARS-CoV-2-associated. Depth was defined as the fraction of total T cells that were SARS-CoV-2-associated. Each spike-specific TCR was assigned to its reactive spike region and to a CD4 or CD8 class using the MIRA data. Log10-transformed breadth and depth values were compared by one-way ANOVA with Sidak's multiple comparisons tests. The clones in this table, taken by TCRdb from immuneACCESS, are in-frame only. Not every clone is retained; where verified, under half of the shortfall comes from an unresolved V gene, and the cause of the rest is unknown. The V and J calls and clone size are taken from that table; D and trimming were inferred from the DNA. The record for this sample contains more than 110,000 clones. The leading ten clones occupy roughly 2% of the sample.

This TCR came from an adult in good health. The specimen was peripheral blood. The chain links TRBV28 with TRBJ1-2, with the D gene call left open. The CDR3 here reads CASSFATNYGYTF. At the DNA level, the sequence is TGTGCCAGCAGTTTCGCCACTAACTATGGCTACACCTTC.